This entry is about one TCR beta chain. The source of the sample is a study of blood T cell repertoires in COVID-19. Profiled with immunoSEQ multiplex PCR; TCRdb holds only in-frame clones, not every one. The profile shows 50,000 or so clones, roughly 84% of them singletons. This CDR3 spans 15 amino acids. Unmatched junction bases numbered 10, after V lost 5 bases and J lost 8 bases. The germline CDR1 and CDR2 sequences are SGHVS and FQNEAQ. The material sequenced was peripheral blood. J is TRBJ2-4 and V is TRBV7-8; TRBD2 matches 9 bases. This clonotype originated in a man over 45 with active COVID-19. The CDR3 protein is CASSRAGGLVDIQYF. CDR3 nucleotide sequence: TGTGCCAGCAGCCGAGCGGGGGGACTAGTGGACATTCAGTACTTC. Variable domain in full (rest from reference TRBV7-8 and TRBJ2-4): GAGVSQSPRYKVAKRGQDVALRCDPISGHVSLFWYQQALGQGPEFLTYFQNEAQLDKSGLPSDRFFAERPEGSVSTLKIQRTQQEDSAVYLCASSRAGGLVDIQYFGAGTRLSVL.